The 9 T cell receptor beta chains reported below all come from one sample, sequenced in a study of naive and memory T cell subsets. For blood and skin samples, reverse transcription used TCR alpha and beta constant primers. TCRdb reanalysed the UMI-ligation and nested PCR reads using MiXCR and keeps one entry per CDR3 protein. Of about 18,000 distinct CDR3 sequences listed, 8% to 10% are singletons. Regarding treatment: skin biopsy from PPD injection site in Mantoux-positive individual. Unsorted total RNA, roughly 1 to 1000 ng, was DNase treated before reverse transcription. The sample was skin, taken from a tuberculin skin test site. These receptors all come from an adult in good health.

The CDR3 DNA is TGTGCCAGCACAGGATCCCCGGGACAGGGGTCTACCTACGAGCAGTACTTC. This translates into CASTGSPGQGSTYEQYF. The chain joins TRBV28 to TRBJ2-7; 10 bases agree with TRBD1. After removal of 7 bases from V and 2 bases from J, the junction contained 14 bases not matched to a gene. The CDR3 has 17 residues. In germline, CDR1 is MDHEN, CDR2 SYDVKM.

By sample fraction, this clonotype is medium-sized (0.01 to 0.1%). The V gene is TRBV6-5, the J gene TRBJ2-7; D is unclear. The V gene's germline CDR1 is MNHEY and CDR2 SVGAGI. With 6 bases removed from V and 4 bases from J, the gap between germline ends came to 16 bases. The length of the CDR3 is 14 residues. CDR3 in DNA: TGTGCCAGCAGGGATCTTAAGATGAGTTACGAGCAGTACTTC. Translated, it gives CASRDLKMSYEQYF.

In this sample, this clonotype turned up a few times. This chain connects TRBV7-9 to TRBJ1-2; 9 bases map to TRBD1. The CDR3 consists of 15 residues. Germline CDR1 is SEHNR and CDR2 is FQNEAQ (reference sequence). With V trimmed by 5 bases and J by 1 base, 5 bases remained unmatched. This CDR3 reads CASSPRTGVNYGYTF. As DNA, the CDR3 is TGTGCCAGCAGCCCCCGGACAGGGGTTAACTATGGCTACACCTTC.

The CDR3, as DNA: TGTGCCAGCAGCGTCGGACTAGCCCGCACAGATACGCAGTATTTT. Encoded protein: CASSVGLARTDTQYF. V and J are TRBV9 and TRBJ2-3; 8 positions agree with TRBD2. The trim removed 2 bases at V and 1 base at J, leaving 3 bases unmatched. Germline-derived CDR1 and CDR2 are SGDLS and YYNGEE. This CDR3 contains 15 residues. Looking up the rest from reference TRBV9 and TRBJ2-3 gives the full variable domain: DSGVTQTPKHLITATGQRVTLRCSPRSGDLSVYWYQQSLDQGLQFLIQYYNGEERAKGNILERFSAQQFPDLHSELNLSSLELGDSALYFCASSVGLARTDTQYFGPGTRLTVL.

This clonotype turned up a few times. J is TRBJ1-2 and V is TRBV28, with D perhaps matching TRBD1 (5 bases). CDR3 length: 13 amino acids. CDR1 MDHEN and CDR2 SYDVKM come from the germline V gene. V lost 6 bases and J 2 bases, leaving 10 bases between the germline ends. CDR3 DNA: TGTGCCAGCAGGCCGACAGACAACTATGGCTACACCTTC. Translating gives CASRPTDNYGYTF.

The chain recombines TRBV20-1 with TRBJ2-3, with D possibly called TRBD1 or TRBD2 (5 bases each). The CDR3 runs 14 residues. The V end was cut by 7 bases, the J end by 6 bases, with 20 bases between. CDR1 and CDR2 (germline): DFQATT, SNEGSKA (reference sequence). The CDR3 is CSGGWRQRSDTQYF. The CDR3 nucleotides are TGCAGTGGGGGGTGGAGACAACGCAGTGATACGCAGTATTTT.

This clonotype was seen only a few times. The chain carries TRBV7-2 and TRBJ2-7; 7 bases are shared with TRBD1. Germline CDR1 reads SGHTA; CDR2 reads FQGNSA. V shed 1 base and J 11 bases; nucleotides not matched to a gene: 11. This CDR3 contains 14 residues. This CDR3 is CASSLGSGQPSKYF. DNA for the CDR3: TGTGCCAGCAGCTTAGGATCGGGACAGCCGTCGAAGTACTTC.

The chain recombines TRBV20-1 with TRBJ1-1; D gene ambiguous. This CDR3 is 14 amino acids long. Deletions cut 3 bases from V and 4 bases from J, with 15 bases between. Germline V gene data show CDR1 as DFQATT and CDR2 as SNEGSKA (reference sequence). The CDR3 protein is CSARRDGPATEAFF. CDR3 coding DNA: TGCAGTGCTAGGAGGGATGGGCCGGCCACTGAAGCTTTCTTT.

This clonotype was observed a handful of times. The chain combines TRBV20-1 with TRBJ1-2; TRBD1 aligns across 8 bases. The CDR3 is 14 amino acids. From germline, CDR1 is DFQATT and CDR2 SNEGSKA (reference sequence). Trimming removed 1 base from V and 13 bases from J; junction bases left unmatched: 14. The CDR3 loop reads CSARALTGAILITF. The CDR3 nucleotides read TGCAGTGCTAGAGCCTTGACAGGGGCGATTTTAATCACCTTC.